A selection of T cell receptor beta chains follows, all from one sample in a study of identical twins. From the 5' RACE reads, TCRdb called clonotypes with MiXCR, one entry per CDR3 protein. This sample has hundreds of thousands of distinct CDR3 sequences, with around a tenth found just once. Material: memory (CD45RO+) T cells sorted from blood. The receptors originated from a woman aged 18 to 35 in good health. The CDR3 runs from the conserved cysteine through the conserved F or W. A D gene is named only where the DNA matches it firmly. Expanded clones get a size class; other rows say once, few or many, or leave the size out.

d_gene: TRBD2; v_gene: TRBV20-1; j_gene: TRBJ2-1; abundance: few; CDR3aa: CSASPGGSYNEQFF; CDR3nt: TGCAGTGCGAGCCCCGGGGGGAGCTACAATGAGCAGTTCTTC
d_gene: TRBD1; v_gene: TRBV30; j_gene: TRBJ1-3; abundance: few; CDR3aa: CAWSRGYTIYF; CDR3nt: TGTGCCTGGTCCAGGGGGTACACCATATATTTT
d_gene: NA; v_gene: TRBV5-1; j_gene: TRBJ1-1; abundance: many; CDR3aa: CASSLGADTEAFF; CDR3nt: TGCGCCAGCAGCTTGGGTGCAGACACTGAAGCTTTCTTT
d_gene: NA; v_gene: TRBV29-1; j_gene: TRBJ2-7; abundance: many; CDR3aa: CSVRDAGYEQYF; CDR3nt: TGCAGCGTTCGGGATGCCGGCTACGAGCAGTACTTC
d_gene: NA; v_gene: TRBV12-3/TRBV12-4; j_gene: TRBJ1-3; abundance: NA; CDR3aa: CASTPRISGNTIYF; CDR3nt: TGTGCCAGCACTCCCAGGATCTCTGGAAACACCATATATTTT
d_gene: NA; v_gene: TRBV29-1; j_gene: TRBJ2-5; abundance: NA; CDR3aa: CSVERSNRAQETQYF; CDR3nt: TGCAGCGTTGAAAGATCCAACAGGGCCCAAGAGACCCAGTACTTC
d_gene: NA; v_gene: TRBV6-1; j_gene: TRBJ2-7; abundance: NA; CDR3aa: CASSELSEGSYEQYF; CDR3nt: TGTGCCAGCAGTGAATTGTCTGAGGGGTCCTACGAGCAGTACTTC
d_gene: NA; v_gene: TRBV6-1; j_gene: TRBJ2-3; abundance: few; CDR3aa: CASSGRPTDTQYF; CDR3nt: TGTGCCAGCAGTGGGCGACCCACAGATACGCAGTATTTT
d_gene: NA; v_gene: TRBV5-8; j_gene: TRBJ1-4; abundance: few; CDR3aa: CASSLGMGYNEKLFF; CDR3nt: TGTGCCAGCAGCTTGGGTATGGGCTATAATGAAAAACTGTTTTTT
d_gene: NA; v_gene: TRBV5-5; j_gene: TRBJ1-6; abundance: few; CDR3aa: CASSLTGRDSPLHF; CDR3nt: TGTGCCAGCAGCTTGACAGGGAGGGATTCACCCCTCCACTTT
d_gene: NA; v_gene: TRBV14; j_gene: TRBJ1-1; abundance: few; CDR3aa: CASSQVREAFF; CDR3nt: TGTGCCAGCAGCCAAGTTAGGGAAGCTTTCTTT